This T cell receptor (beta chain) came from a study of cytotoxic CD8 clonotypes in ibrutinib-treated CLL. The intended depth for sequencing was 1 in 200,000 to 1 in 1 million T cells. The assay was immunoSEQ multiplex PCR, and TCRdb's table has in-frame clones only and misses some. This sample has about 160,000 clones, with 81% found just once. Sequenced here: PBMCs, sampled after 12 months of ibrutinib treatment. The TCR sequence derives from a human donor with chronic lymphocytic leukemia.

The DNA for the CDR3 is TGTGCCAGCAGTTACGGGGGACAGGGGGGAGAGGCTTTCTTT. This gives the protein CASSYGGQGGEAFF. J is TRBJ1-1 and V is TRBV6-6; 11 bases map to TRBD1. Germline-derived CDR1 and CDR2 are MNHNY and SVGAGI (reference sequence). The CDR3 length is 14 residues. Losses at the gene ends were 2 bases for V and 11 bases for J; bases not matched to a gene: 7.